The 9 T cell receptor beta chains presented below share a single source sample, sequenced in a study of shared clonotypes between healthy human individuals. Profiled with immunoSEQ multiplex PCR; TCRdb holds only in-frame clones, not every one. The sample has some 2,400,000 clones, 95% seen once; the top ten hold 0.1% to 0.15%. Input material: naive CD4+ T cells sorted from blood. Regarding subset: CD45RA+ positively selected. These receptors were collected from a man aged 18 to 30 in good health.

The rearrangement joins TRBV6-5 to TRBJ2-5, with D possibly being TRBD2 (5 bases). V was cut by 4 bases and J by 2 bases, with 11 bases left in between. Germline CDR1 is MNHEY and CDR2 is SVGAGI. This CDR3 contains 14 residues. The CDR3 DNA follows: TGTGCCAGCAGTTCCGGACTGGGACAAGAGACCCAGTACTTC. Its protein product is CASSSGLGQETQYF.

This chain joins TRBV27 and TRBJ1-4; tentative D call: TRBD1 (5 bases). Between the trimmed V and J ends, which lost 5 bases and 10 bases, there was a span of 17 bases. The CDR3 sequence is 14 residues long. From germline, CDR1 is MNHEY and CDR2 SMNVEV (reference sequence). Here the CDR3 reads CASSPSGRWVKLFF. The CDR3 bases are TGTGCCAGCAGTCCTTCAGGGCGTTGGGTAAAACTGTTTTTT.

This chain joins TRBV10-3 and TRBJ2-7, with D perhaps TRBD2 (7 bases). V was cut by 5 bases and J by 7 bases, with 15 bases left in between. Germline V CDR1 and CDR2: ENHRY, SYGVKD. The CDR3 is 13 residues long. Written as DNA, the CDR3 is TGTGCCATCAGTACGGGAGGTGGACAGGAGCAGTACTTC. This translates into CAISTGGGQEQYF.

This clone was observed once. This chain uses TRBV19 with TRBJ2-7; D is possibly TRBD2 (6 bases). The CDR3 loop spans 15 amino acids. From germline, CDR1 is LNHDA and CDR2 SQIVND (reference sequence). Deletions cut 5 bases from V and 2 bases from J, with 16 bases between. The CDR3 reads CASSSLTGVPYEQYF. The DNA for the CDR3 is TGTGCCAGTAGTTCCCTCACGGGGGTCCCCTACGAGCAGTACTTC.

V gene TRBV10-3 combines with J gene TRBJ1-1; 7 nucleotides agree with TRBD1. Trimming removed 4 bases from V and 5 bases from J; junction bases left unmatched: 4. Per the germline V gene, CDR1 is ENHRY and CDR2 is SYGVKD. The CDR3 runs 13 residues. The CDR3 here is CAISGLQGTEAFF. The CDR3 bases are TGTGCCATCAGTGGGTTACAGGGGACTGAAGCTTTCTTT.

This clone appeared once. The germline gene is not matched at one end of the junction; a read error may be the cause. This chain links TRBV7-7 with TRBJ2-2; D is perhaps TRBD1 or TRBD2 (5 bases each). The germline gives CDR1 SSHAT, CDR2 FNYEAQ (reference sequence). This CDR3 has 15 residues. The CDR3 DNA sequence: TGTGCTAGCAGCTTAAGGCCGGGGCCAACCGGGGAGCTGTTTTTT. Translating it yields CASSLRPGPTGELFF.

V and J are TRBV6-5 and TRBJ1-6; no clear D. The CDR3 covers 15 residues. Germline-derived CDR1 and CDR2 are MNHEY and SVGAGI. Trimming shortened V by 10 bases and J by 2 bases, and 15 bases separated the two germline ends. In DNA form, the CDR3 reads TGTGCCACAGCGGAGGGATCCACCTATAATTCACCCCTCCACTTT. This encodes CATAEGSTYNSPLHF.

The gene calls are TRBV4-1 and TRBJ1-1; D is unresolved. The germline V gene encodes CDR1 MGHRA and CDR2 YSYEKL. Trimming left V 0 bases short and J 4 bases short, with 21 bases between. The CDR3 contains 18 residues. This CDR3 reads CASSQDSTVTQRGTEAFF. The CDR3 DNA is TGCGCCAGCAGCCAAGATTCAACAGTAACTCAACGTGGCACTGAAGCTTTCTTT.

This chain joins TRBV7-8 and TRBJ1-5; D is unresolved. The germline V gene has CDR1 SGHVS and CDR2 FQNEAQ. Trimming removed 0 bases from V and 0 bases from J, with 6 bases in between. The CDR3 is 15 residues long. Here the CDR3 DNA reads TGTGCCAGCAGCTTAGCGTACGGTAGCAATCAGCCCCAGCATTTT. Translating it yields CASSLAYGSNQPQHF.